The clone carrying this T cell receptor (beta chain) turned up a few times. V was pared by 0 bases and J by 0 bases, with 2 bases of the junction left unmatched. The CDR3 runs 17 residues. CDR1 and CDR2 from the germline V gene are LNHDA and SQIVND (reference sequence). Each patient came to thyroid surgery without any prior treatment (of any kind). Via MiXCR, TCRdb re-called the PCR reads. The top ten hold under 11% of the sample, which has some 18,000 clones, approximately 22% seen once. The entry originates in a study of metastatic and nonmetastatic thyroid tumors. Study in general: Repertoire data that came from the blood and tumor or nodule tissue of malignant and benign thyroid patients were compared.

The sequenced sample was tumor tissue. V is TRBV19 and J is TRBJ2-4, with 10 positions matching TRBD2. The TCR was taken from a male donor with papillary thyroid cancer or a benign thyroid nodule (not recorded which). Some clones in this sample may be carry-over from other donors' samples. CDR3 sequence (DNA): TGTGCCAGTAGTATAGACGGACTAGCGGTAGCCAAAAACATTCAGTACTTC. It encodes CASSIDGLAVAKNIQYF.